This is a list of T cell receptor beta chains from one sample in a study of regulatory T cells in long-lasting Graves disease. MiXCR, run by TCRdb on the multiplex PCR reads, gives a single entry per CDR3 protein. In the table there are hundreds of thousands of distinct CDR3 sequences, about 16% of which are singletons. These data were also filed under a second study, of T cells in Graves' hyperthyroidism and ophthalmopathy.

Source: peripheral blood mononuclear cells (PBMCs), taken at new diagnosis, from a patient treated with antithyroid drugs. All receptors derive from a woman aged 35-60 years with Graves disease. The CDR3 runs from the conserved cysteine through the conserved F or W. Each record gives: clone size, J gene, D gene, V gene, CDR3 length, CDR3 protein, CDR3 DNA. D genes are given only for firm matches. The size entry is marked missing in some rows and otherwise reads once, few, many or a size class.

many,TRBJ2-2,.,TRBV11-3,14,CASLRLASTGELFF,TGTGCCTCCCTGCGGCTAGCGTCGACCGGGGAGCTGTTTTTT
few,TRBJ1-5,.,TRBV19,11,CASSAQGNQHF,TGTGCCAGTAGTGCCCAGGGTAATCAGCATTTT
many,TRBJ1-4,.,TRBV20-1,12,CSARDGDEKLFF,TGCAGTGCTAGGGACGGCGATGAAAAACTGTTTTTT
few,TRBJ1-3,TRBD1,TRBV20-1,14,CSARTGGIGNTIYF,TGCAGTGCTAGGACAGGGGGCATTGGAAACACCATATATTTT
many,TRBJ2-1,.,TRBV6-2/TRBV6-3,15,CASSWGDTKYNEQFF,TGTGCCAGCAGTTGGGGGGACACCAAGTACAATGAGCAGTTCTTC
.,TRBJ1-4,.,TRBV25-1,14,CASSDWGSGEKLFF,TGTGCCAGCAGTGATTGGGGGTCTGGTGAAAAACTGTTTTTT
many,TRBJ1-1,.,TRBV6-1,16,CASSATSGAGKTEAFF,TGTGCCAGCAGTGCGACCTCTGGGGCCGGGAAAACTGAAGCTTTCTTT
few,TRBJ2-5,.,TRBV28,12,CASSPKLETQYF,TGTGCCAGCAGTCCCAAGCTCGAGACCCAGTACTTC
many,TRBJ1-1,TRBD1,TRBV12-3/TRBV12-4,12,CASRTGAAEAFF,TGTGCCAGCAGGACAGGGGCAGCTGAAGCTTTCTTT
few,TRBJ2-2,TRBD2,TRBV5-5,14,CASSSRTSGGALFF,TGTGCCAGCAGCTCCCGGACTAGCGGGGGGGCCCTGTTTTTT
many,TRBJ2-7,.,TRBV2,11,CASSWTREQYF,TGTGCCAGCAGTTGGACGCGCGAGCAGTACTTC
many,TRBJ2-1,.,TRBV12-3/TRBV12-4,13,CASSPGRYNEQFF,TGTGCCAGCAGCCCAGGACGGTACAATGAGCAGTTCTTC
many,TRBJ1-5,.,TRBV7-8,17,CASSLHGPQTYGQPQHF,TGTGCCAGCAGCTTACATGGTCCCCAAACCTATGGTCAGCCCCAGCATTTT
few,TRBJ2-7,TRBD1,TRBV6-1,14,CASNLDRASYEQYF,TGTGCCAGCAATCTGGACAGGGCTTCCTACGAGCAGTACTTC
few,TRBJ2-7,.,TRBV9,15,CASSPTGRLSYEQYF,TGTGCCAGCAGCCCGACAGGGAGGCTGTCCTACGAGCAGTACTTC
.,TRBJ2-7,TRBD1,TRBV9,14,CASSSGTGRDEQYF,TGTGCCAGCAGCTCCGGGACAGGGAGAGACGAGCAGTACTTC
.,TRBJ1-3,.,TRBV7-2,12,CASSPPGNTIYF,TGTGCCAGCAGCCCCCCCGGAAACACCATATATTTT
few,TRBJ1-4,.,TRBV7-9,15,CASSLSPQTNEKLFF,TGTGCCAGCAGCTTAAGTCCACAGACTAATGAAAAACTGTTTTTT
many,TRBJ2-1,.,TRBV2,14,CASSEQGGLDEQFF,TGTGCCAGCAGTGAACAAGGGGGGCTGGATGAGCAGTTCTTC
many,TRBJ1-1,.,TRBV30,13,CAWTRGLGTEAFF,TGTGCCTGGACTAGGGGCTTGGGCACTGAAGCTTTCTTT
many,TRBJ1-1,.,TRBV3-1,15,CASSQESGGNTEAFF,TGTGCCAGCAGCCAAGAGTCGGGGGGGAACACTGAAGCTTTCTTT
few,TRBJ2-2,TRBD2,TRBV6-5,15,CASSYSPGGVGELFF,TGTGCCAGCAGTTACTCGCCGGGGGGAGTGGGGGAGCTGTTTTTT
few,TRBJ2-5,.,TRBV5-1,14,CASSLAPAEETQYF,TGTGCCAGCAGCTTGGCCCCTGCGGAGGAGACCCAGTACTTC
many,TRBJ2-1,.,TRBV7-3,15,CASSPDSTSYNEQFF,TGTGCCAGCAGCCCGGACAGTACTTCCTACAATGAGCAGTTCTTC
many,TRBJ2-1,TRBD2,TRBV20-1,14,CSAPTSGGYNEQFF,TGCAGTGCTCCTACTAGCGGGGGGTACAATGAGCAGTTCTTC
.,TRBJ1-2,.,TRBV19,12,CASRTDSYGYTF,TGTGCCAGTAGAACCGACAGCTATGGCTACACCTTC
many,TRBJ1-4,.,TRBV3-1,14,CASSSPATNEKLFF,TGTGCCAGCAGCTCACCCGCAACTAATGAAAAACTGTTTTTT
.,TRBJ1-2,.,TRBV29-1,11,CSVEQGYGYTF,TGCAGCGTTGAACAGGGTTATGGCTACACCTTC
.,TRBJ2-7,.,TRBV5-1,16,CASSGRDAGVPYEQYF,TGTGCCAGCAGCGGCCGCGACGCAGGGGTCCCCTACGAGCAGTACTTC
.,TRBJ1-3,TRBD1,TRBV27,15,CASSPTTGAGNTIYF,TGTGCCAGCAGTCCGACGACAGGGGCTGGAAACACCATATATTTT
few,TRBJ2-2,.,TRBV2,16,CASTDEGNSETGELFF,TGTGCCAGCACGGACGAAGGGAACAGCGAAACCGGGGAGCTGTTTTTT
few,TRBJ2-5,.,TRBV12-3/TRBV12-4,14,CASSLVGGPGTQYF,TGTGCCAGCAGTTTAGTTGGGGGGCCGGGGACCCAGTACTTC
many,TRBJ2-5,TRBD2,TRBV28,15,CASSLAGGRRETQYF,TGTGCCAGCAGTTTAGCGGGGGGGCGCCGTGAGACCCAGTACTTC
.,TRBJ1-1,.,TRBV5-4,14,CASSLRLSNTEAFF,TGTGCCAGCAGCTTGAGACTGTCGAACACTGAAGCTTTCTTT
.,TRBJ1-5,TRBD1,TRBV20-1,13,CSAKGQGSPGEHF,TGCAGTGCTAAAGGACAGGGATCCCCCGGGGAGCATTTT
many,TRBJ2-1,TRBD2,TRBV6-4,16,CASSATSGGGYNEQFF,TGTGCCAGCAGTGCGACTAGCGGGGGCGGGTACAATGAGCAGTTCTTC
many,TRBJ2-3,TRBD1,TRBV28,15,CASSKSGTGLNTQYF,TGTGCCAGCAGTAAATCCGGGACAGGGTTGAATACGCAGTATTTT
many,TRBJ1-2,.,TRBV11-3,15,CASSLDPRGAGGYTF,TGTGCCAGCAGCTTGGACCCCAGAGGAGCCGGTGGCTACACCTTC
few,TRBJ2-1,TRBD1,TRBV6-1,13,CASSVQGGNEQFF,TGTGCCAGCAGTGTACAGGGGGGCAATGAGCAGTTCTTC
many,TRBJ2-7,.,TRBV6-9,15,CASSYAPAGVNEQYF,TGTGCCAGCAGTTACGCCCCTGCAGGGGTCAACGAGCAGTACTTC
.,TRBJ2-2,.,TRBV10-3,14,CAIAPDGATGELFF,TGTGCCATCGCCCCCGACGGTGCCACCGGGGAGCTGTTTTTT
.,TRBJ1-2,TRBD1,TRBV29-1,13,CSAPGEGAIGYTF,TGCAGCGCCCCTGGAGAGGGGGCGATTGGCTACACCTTC
many,TRBJ1-3,.,TRBV20-1,14,CSALTKFRGNTIYF,TGCAGTGCTTTGACAAAGTTCCGTGGAAACACCATATATTTT
few,TRBJ2-6,TRBD1,TRBV13,18,CASSSWDRGRTGANVLTF,TGTGCCAGCAGCTCTTGGGACAGGGGGCGAACTGGGGCCAACGTCCTGACTTTC
many,TRBJ2-3,TRBD2,TRBV6-2/TRBV6-3,21,CASSEAHGLAGAFLSTDTQYF,TGTGCCAGCAGTGAAGCTCACGGCTTAGCGGGGGCGTTCCTAAGCACAGATACGCAGTATTTT
many,TRBJ2-1,TRBD1,TRBV27,18,CASSFLTGGSRTHNEQFF,TGTGCCAGCAGTTTTCTGACAGGGGGCTCCCGAACCCACAATGAGCAGTTCTTC
.,TRBJ2-5,.,TRBV11-3,15,CASSLSPGPVETQYF,TGTGCCAGCAGCTTAAGTCCAGGGCCTGTCGAGACCCAGTACTTC
many,TRBJ1-1,TRBD1,TRBV6-1,14,CASREGQVNTEAFF,TGTGCCAGCAGGGAGGGACAGGTGAACACTGAAGCTTTCTTT
.,TRBJ1-1,.,TRBV30,13,CAWSEGRHTEAFF,TGTGCCTGGAGCGAGGGGAGGCACACTGAAGCTTTCTTT
.,TRBJ2-7,.,TRBV7-8,16,CASSLKPPGFEDEQYF,TGTGCCAGCAGCTTGAAACCTCCAGGGTTTGAAGACGAGCAGTACTTC
many,TRBJ2-7,TRBD2,TRBV12-3/TRBV12-4,12,CASSRGGHEQYF,TGTGCCAGCAGCCGGGGGGGTCACGAGCAGTACTTC
many,TRBJ2-1,.,TRBV19,13,CASSMTLRNEQFF,TGTGCCAGTAGTATGACCCTTAGGAATGAGCAGTTCTTC
.,TRBJ1-1,.,TRBV2,12,CASSARDTEAFF,TGCGCCAGCAGCGCCCGGGACACTGAAGCTTTCTTT
.,TRBJ2-5,.,TRBV6-1,16,CASSVAPSLAQETQYF,TGTGCCAGCAGCGTAGCTCCGTCGCTAGCGCAGGAGACCCAGTACTTC
few,TRBJ1-2,TRBD1,TRBV6-1,14,CASSIRDSNYGYTF,TGTGCCAGCAGTATCCGGGACAGTAACTATGGCTACACCTTC
.,TRBJ1-1,TRBD1,TRBV12-3/TRBV12-4,16,CASSLRGRLGKAEAFF,TGTGCCAGCAGTTTAAGGGGGCGTCTTGGTAAGGCTGAAGCTTTCTTT